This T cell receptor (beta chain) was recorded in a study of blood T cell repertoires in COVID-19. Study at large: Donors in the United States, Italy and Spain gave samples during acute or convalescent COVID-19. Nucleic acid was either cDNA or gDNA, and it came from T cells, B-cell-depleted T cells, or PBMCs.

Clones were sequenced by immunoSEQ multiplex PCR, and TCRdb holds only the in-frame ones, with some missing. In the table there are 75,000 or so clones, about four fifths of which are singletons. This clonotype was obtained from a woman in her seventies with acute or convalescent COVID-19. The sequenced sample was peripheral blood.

For the CDR3, the DNA is TGTGCCAGCTCACCAGGAGCGGTGAACACTGAAGCTTTCTTT. The encoded protein is CASSPGAVNTEAFF. J is TRBJ1-1 and V is TRBV18; D remains unclear. Germline CDR1 reads KGHSH; CDR2 reads LQKENI. V lost 2 bases and J lost 0, with 7 bases in between. The CDR3 has 14 amino acids.